This T cell receptor beta chain emerged from a study of vaccination effects on CD4 cells after COVID-19. Study outcomes and limitations: Clonal contraction was marked in infection- and vaccine-induced clones late after vaccination.

Sequencing was performed with immunoSEQ multiplex PCR; in TCRdb, only in-frame clones are kept and a portion is missing. The sample shows tens of thousands of clones, around 67% of them seen only once. Before sequencing, viral peptide pools were used by the ViraFEST assay to expand antigen-specific CD4+ T cells. At the end of 10 days of culture, CD4+ T cells were isolated. Vaccine recipients lacked prior SARS-CoV-2 infection and had negative nucleocapsid antibodies. Note on this clone: The antigen is unknown.

The CDR3 consists of 17 residues. After removal of 0 bases from V and 2 bases from J, the junction contained 8 bases not matched to a gene. CDR1 and CDR2 (germline): SGHRS, YFSETQ. The V call is TRBV5-1, the J call TRBJ1-1; 9 bases fit TRBD1. This clonotype was sampled from a human donor who received a COVID-19 vaccine. The sequencing used CD4+ T cells from PBMCs cultured with SARS-CoV-2 spike peptides, collected before COVID-19 vaccination. The CDR3 nucleotides read TGCGCCAGCAGCTTGGGACGGAGGGACAGGGTAAACACTGAAGCTTTCTTT. It codes for CASSLGRRDRVNTEAFF.